This passage covers 25 T cell receptor beta chains from one sample sequenced in a study of T cells in Graves' hyperthyroidism and ophthalmopathy. Template material for amplifying TCR beta CDR3 regions consisted of RNA transcripts. TCR CDR3 underwent first-round RT-PCR with the HTBI primer set. TCRdb used MiXCR to reprocess the multiplex PCR reads, holding one entry per CDR3 protein. The table has over 300,000 distinct CDR3 sequences, around 13% seen once; the top ten hold approximately 35%. The sample was blood. The receptor source for this set is a woman in her 40s with Graves' ophthalmopathy.

This clonotype was picked up many times. The rearrangement links TRBV27 to TRBJ2-2; no reliable D call. From germline, CDR1 is MNHEY and CDR2 SMNVEV (reference sequence). The length of the CDR3 is 14 residues. Between the trimmed V and J ends, which lost 8 bases and 2 bases, there was a span of 12 bases. CDR3 loop: CASGVDRNTGELFF. CDR3 bases: TGTGCCAGCGGAGTGGACCGCAACACCGGGGAGCTGTTTTTT.

This chain links TRBV14 with TRBJ2-1; no firm D call. Germline loops: CDR1 SGHDN, CDR2 FVKESK. V lost 0 bases to trimming and J lost 7 bases, with 10 bases between them. CDR3 length equals 14 residues. The CDR3 protein is CASSQEAYLNEQFF. Here the CDR3 DNA reads TGTGCCAGCAGCCAAGAGGCCTACCTGAATGAGCAGTTCTTC.

This clonotype was picked up a small number of times. This rearrangement joins TRBV6-1 to TRBJ2-1; D possibly corresponds to TRBD2 (6 bases). The germline gives CDR1 MNHNS, CDR2 SASEGT. Trimming took 10 bases from V and 2 from J, leaving 21 bases between them. This CDR3 contains 16 residues. The CDR3 DNA reads as TGTGCCACCAATCCGTCGTGGGGGGATCCCTACAATGAGCAGTTCTTC. It translates to CATNPSWGDPYNEQFF.

This clonotype has a count of ten or more. The J gene is TRBJ2-7, the V gene TRBV28; weak D call: TRBD2 (6 bases). CDR1 and CDR2 from the germline V gene are MDHEN and SYDVKM. Between the trimmed V and J ends, which lost 7 bases and 5 bases, there was a span of 18 bases. The CDR3 contains 14 residues. The CDR3 loop reads CASTIRAGRDEQYF. As DNA, the CDR3 is TGTGCCAGCACCATCCGCGCGGGGCGGGACGAGCAGTACTTC.

This clonotype was counted once. The chain recombines TRBV7-9 with TRBJ1-2, with 8 bases matching TRBD1. V dropped 5 bases and J dropped 3; count of bases not matched to a gene: 2. Germline V lookup: CDR1 SEHNR, CDR2 FQNEAQ (reference sequence). The CDR3 covers 13 residues. The CDR3 loop is CASSRGQDYGYTF. CDR3 coding DNA: TGTGCCAGCAGCAGGGGACAGGACTATGGCTACACCTTC.

This clonotype was seen ten or more times. The gene calls are TRBV12-3 or TRBV12-4 and TRBJ1-3, with a possible D match to TRBD1 (5 bases). Trimming removed 3 bases from V and 4 bases from J, with 13 bases in between. The CDR3 extends over 15 amino acids. DNA of the CDR3: TGTGCCAGCAGTTTTCCGGCAGGGAGGGGAAACACCATATATTTT. It encodes CASSFPAGRGNTIYF.

The V gene is TRBV10-1, the J gene TRBJ2-1; 14 bases align to TRBD2. In germline, CDR1 is WNHNN, CDR2 SYGVQD (reference sequence). Unmatched junction bases numbered 8, after V lost 6 bases and J lost 1 base. This CDR3 has 18 amino acids. CDR3 residues: CASRKPGLAGESYNEQFF. The CDR3 DNA reads as TGCGCCAGCAGGAAACCGGGACTAGCGGGAGAATCCTACAATGAGCAGTTCTTC.

In the case of this clonotype: Since a much larger clone is just one base distant, this may be a read error. V is TRBV11-2 and J is TRBJ1-1; unclear D gene. Germline V gives CDR1 SGHAT, CDR2 FQNNGV. The CDR3 loop spans 15 amino acids. For the CDR3, the DNA is TGTGCCAGCAGCTTAGTACAACAAGTGAACACTGAAGCTCTCTTT. It translates to CASSLVQQVNTEALF. Full variable domain (missing parts from reference TRBV11-2 and TRBJ1-1): EAGVAQSPRYKIIEKRQSVAFWCNPISGHATLYWYQQILGQGPKLLIQFQNNGVVDDSQLPKDRFSAERLKGVDSTLKIQPAKLEDSAVYLCASSLVQQVNTEALFGQGTRLTVV.

Ten or more counts support this clonotype. The gene calls are TRBV19 and TRBJ1-1, with D possibly being TRBD1 (5 bases). The CDR3 is made up of 15 amino acids. Trimming shortened V by 3 bases and J by 1 base, and 12 bases separated the two germline ends. CDR1 LNHDA and CDR2 SQIVND come from the germline V gene (reference sequence). Written as DNA, the CDR3 is TGTGCCAGTAGTATGGCCCACACAGGGAACACTGAAGCTTTCTTT. This sequence encodes CASSMAHTGNTEAFF.

In this sample, this clonotype turned up many times. The chain combines TRBV20-1 with TRBJ2-1, with a tentative D call TRBD2 (6 bases). Deletions cut 4 bases from V and 1 base from J, with 20 bases between. Germline loops: CDR1 DFQATT, CDR2 SNEGSKA (reference sequence). CDR3 length: 17 amino acids. The DNA for the CDR3 is TGCAGTGCTACACACCCGATAGCGGTGCCTTCCTACAATGAGCAGTTCTTC. Protein sequence: CSATHPIAVPSYNEQFF.

This clonotype was counted at least ten times. The V gene is TRBV6-1, the J gene TRBJ1-2; D is uncertain. Germline V gives CDR1 MNHNS, CDR2 SASEGT. The CDR3 runs 13 residues. Trimming left V 5 bases short and J 8 bases short, with 15 bases between. CDR3 sequence (DNA): TGTGCCAGCAGTCCTCAAGGGCCGGGAGGCTACACCTTC. This gives the protein CASSPQGPGGYTF.

The V gene is TRBV10-2, the J gene TRBJ2-1; TRBD1 matches 9 bases. CDR3 length: 14 residues. CDR1 and CDR2 (germline): WSHSY, SAAADI. V was clipped by 6 bases and J by 6 bases; unmatched bases: 6. The CDR3 here is CASRSGQGPNEQFF. The CDR3, as DNA: TGCGCCAGCAGGTCGGGACAGGGTCCCAATGAGCAGTTCTTC.

This clonotype showed up many times. V gene TRBV20-1 combines with J gene TRBJ1-1, with a tentative D call TRBD1 (6 bases). Germline CDR1 and CDR2: DFQATT and SNEGSKA (reference sequence). The V gene lost 5 bases and the J gene lost 6 bases, with 10 bases spanning the gap. This CDR3 spans 11 amino acids. The CDR3 nucleotides are TGCAGTGCTGGGGACAAGGCTGAAGCTTTCTTT. This gives the protein CSAGDKAEAFF.

Ten or more counts support this clonotype. This chain links TRBV7-8 with TRBJ2-7, with D tentatively TRBD1 (6 bases). Germline loops: CDR1 SGHVS, CDR2 FQNEAQ. Trimming cost V 3 bases and J 7 bases, with 25 bases left between them. This CDR3 has 17 residues. The DNA for the CDR3 is TGTGCCAGCAGCTTGGATCGACAGGAGGCAACCTCTCGGGAGCAGTACTTC. It translates to CASSLDRQEATSREQYF.

This clonotype has at least ten counts. The V gene is TRBV11-3, the J gene TRBJ2-5, with TRBD1 matching over 10 bases. V lost 5 bases and J lost 5; bases outside the gene matches: 11. The CDR3 extends over 16 amino acids. Germline V CDR1 and CDR2: SGHNT, YENEEA. The CDR3 is CASSATGTGVGETQYF. CDR3 DNA: TGTGCCAGCAGCGCCACCGGGACAGGGGTCGGGGAGACCCAGTACTTC.

In this sample, this clonotype turned up a few times. The rearrangement uses TRBV6-5 and TRBJ2-2; D remains ambiguous. Germline CDR1 is MNHEY and CDR2 is SVGAGI. Trimming cost V 2 bases and J 5 bases, with 6 bases left between them. The CDR3 length is 13 residues. Written as DNA, the CDR3 is TGTGCCAGCAGTTACCTGGGGACCGGGGAGCTGTTTTTT. The encoded protein is CASSYLGTGELFF.

This clonotype was found many times. J is TRBJ2-5 and V is TRBV7-2, with D uncertain. The ends were cut back, 2 bases at V and 2 bases at J, with 12 bases in the middle. This CDR3 comprises 15 residues. CDR1 is SGHTA and CDR2 is FQGNSA in the germline V gene. The CDR3 sequence: CASSLQVRVQETQYF. Here the CDR3 DNA reads TGTGCCAGCAGCTTACAGGTCCGGGTGCAAGAGACCCAGTACTTC.

J is TRBJ2-1 and V is TRBV7-8, with 7 positions matching TRBD1. This CDR3 contains 15 residues. After removal of 5 bases from V and 8 bases from J, the junction contained 12 bases not matched to a gene. Germline lookup yields CDR1 SGHVS and CDR2 FQNEAQ. CDR3 sequence: CASSPRTGFSYEQFF. In nucleotides, the CDR3 is TGTGCCAGCAGCCCTAGGACAGGTTTTTCATATGAGCAGTTCTTC.

This clonotype was counted many times. The chain recombines TRBV6-1 with TRBJ2-3; possible D gene TRBD2, 6 bases. From germline, CDR1 is MNHNS and CDR2 SASEGT. The CDR3 spans 14 residues. V was trimmed by 6 bases and J by 4 bases, leaving 14 bases between them. This chain's CDR3 is CASSLGGSADTQYF. CDR3 nucleotide sequence: TGTGCCAGCAGCCTCGGAGGGTCTGCAGATACGCAGTATTTT.

This clonotype came up a few times. The J gene is TRBJ1-1, the V gene TRBV9; D is undetermined. The CDR3 is made up of 14 amino acids. The germline V and J ends were trimmed by 0 bases and 4 bases, with 10 bases remaining between them. Germline V gene data show CDR1 as SGDLS and CDR2 as YYNGEE. The CDR3 bases are TGTGCCAGCAGCGTAGGGAACGTTGGCACTGAAGCTTTCTTT. The encoded protein is CASSVGNVGTEAFF.

In this sample, this clonotype turned up many times. J is TRBJ1-2 and V is TRBV2; 8 nucleotides agree with TRBD1. Germline CDR1 is SNHLY and CDR2 is FYNNEI. Trimming at V came to 6 bases and at J to 8 bases, leaving 11 bases not matched to a gene. CDR3 length: 14 residues. The CDR3 here is CASRVPQGARGYTF. DNA for the CDR3: TGTGCCAGCAGGGTCCCGCAGGGGGCGCGGGGCTACACCTTC.

This clonotype appeared many times. The V and J genes are TRBV10-1 and TRBJ2-3, with 7 bases fitting TRBD1. Germline CDR1 reads WNHNN; CDR2 reads SYGVQD (reference sequence). This CDR3 spans 16 amino acids. After removal of 5 bases from V and 0 bases from J, the junction contained 8 bases not matched to a gene. CDR3 in amino acids: CASSFTTGWSTDTQYF. In DNA, the CDR3 is TGCGCCAGCAGTTTTACGACAGGGTGGAGCACAGATACGCAGTATTTT.

CDR3 sequence (DNA): TGTGCCAGCAGCCCTCTAGCGGGGGAACAAGAGACCCAGTACTTC. The encoded protein is CASSPLAGEQETQYF. The rearrangement joins TRBV6-1 to TRBJ2-5, with TRBD2 matching 10 bases. Germline V gene sequence: CDR1 MNHNS, CDR2 SASEGT. V shed 6 bases, J shed 2 bases, and the junction held 6 bases outside the gene matches. The length of the CDR3 is 15 residues.

The chain is built from TRBV3-1 and TRBJ2-3; 8 bases line up with TRBD2. Trimming cost V 0 bases and J 6 bases; bases outside gene matches: 14. CDR3 size: 18 residues. The V gene's germline CDR1 is LGHDT and CDR2 YNNKEL (reference sequence). The CDR3 reads CASSQDDGTGGPFDTQYF. The CDR3 DNA is TGTGCCAGCAGCCAAGATGACGGGACGGGGGGGCCTTTTGATACGCAGTATTTT.

This clonotype has only one observation. The chain employs TRBV5-1 and TRBJ2-3, with D unresolved. Per the germline V gene, CDR1 is SGHRS and CDR2 is YFSETQ. CDR3 length: 15 residues. The V end was cut by 0 bases, the J end by 2 bases, with 10 bases between. CDR3: CASSLETVHTDTQYF. The CDR3 nucleotides read TGCGCCAGCAGCTTGGAAACAGTCCACACAGATACGCAGTATTTT.